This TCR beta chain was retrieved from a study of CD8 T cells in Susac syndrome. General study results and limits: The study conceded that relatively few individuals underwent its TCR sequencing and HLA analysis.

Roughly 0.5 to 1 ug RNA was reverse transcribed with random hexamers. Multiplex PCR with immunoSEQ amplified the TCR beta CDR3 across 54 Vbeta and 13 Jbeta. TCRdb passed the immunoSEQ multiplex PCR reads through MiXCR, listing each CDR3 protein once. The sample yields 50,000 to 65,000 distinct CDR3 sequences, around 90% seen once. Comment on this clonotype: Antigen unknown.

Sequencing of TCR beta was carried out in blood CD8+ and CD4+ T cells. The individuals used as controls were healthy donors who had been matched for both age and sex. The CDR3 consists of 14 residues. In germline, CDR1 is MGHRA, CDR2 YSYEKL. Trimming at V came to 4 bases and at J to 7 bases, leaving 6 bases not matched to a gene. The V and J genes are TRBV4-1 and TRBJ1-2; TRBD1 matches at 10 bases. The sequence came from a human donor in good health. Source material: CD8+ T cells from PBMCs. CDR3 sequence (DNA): TGCGCCAGCAGCCCGCGACAGGGGGCGGGTGGCTACACCTTC. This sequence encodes CASSPRQGAGGYTF.